The next 21 T cell receptor beta chains were all read from a single sample in a study of cytomegalovirus exposure and HLA in healthy donors. PCR involved 60 Vbeta and 13 Jbeta primers. The assay was immunoSEQ multiplex PCR, and TCRdb's table has in-frame clones only and misses some. The sample has fewer than 200,000 clones, 70% to 80% seen once; the top ten hold 2% to 2.5%. Sequencing input: PBMCs. The receptors stem from a man between 60 and 70 years old in good health and CMV-seronegative.

The CDR3 sequence: CASSPNRMNTEAFF. The CDR3, as DNA: TGTGCCAGCAGTCCCAACAGAATGAACACTGAAGCTTTCTTT. The chain employs TRBV28 and TRBJ1-1; the D is unclear. The CDR3 contains 14 residues. Trimming removed 5 bases from V and 0 bases from J, with 10 bases in between. CDR1 is MDHEN, CDR2 SYDVKM, per germline.

This clone was observed a few times. The rearrangement links TRBV7-8 to TRBJ2-5; 7 nucleotides match TRBD1. This CDR3 is built from 16 residues. Germline CDR1 and CDR2: SGHVS and FQNEAQ. The ends lost 5 bases at V and 1 base at J; junction bases unmatched: 10. CDR3 in amino acids: CASSLLPGTAQETQYF. In DNA form, the CDR3 reads TGTGCCAGCAGCCTCCTCCCGGGGACAGCCCAAGAGACCCAGTACTTC.

The table lists this clone with a count of one. The rearrangement links TRBV5-1 to TRBJ1-2, with D maybe TRBD1 (5 bases). V lost 2 bases, J lost 6 bases, and 14 bases lay in between. The CDR3 totals 14 residues. Germline assignment: CDR1 SGHRS and CDR2 YFSETQ. Written as DNA, the CDR3 is TGCGCCAGCAGCTTCGGGGACGGGGGTCATGGCTACACCTTC. Its translation is CASSFGDGGHGYTF.

In this sample, this clone turned up a few times. The chain recombines TRBV5-6 with TRBJ1-1, with D possibly TRBD1 on 5 matching bases. The CDR3 loop spans 14 amino acids. Germline loops: CDR1 SGHDT, CDR2 YYEEEE. V was cut by 4 bases and J by 2 bases, with 12 bases left in between. CDR3 DNA: TGTGCCAGCAGCCGCTGGGGCGCCAACACTGAAGCTTTCTTT. As protein: CASSRWGANTEAFF.

This sequence joins TRBV7-9 and TRBJ1-5; D not resolved. Trimming cost V 2 bases and J 2 bases, with 10 bases left between them. Germline V gene lookup returns CDR1 SEHNR and CDR2 FQNEAQ (reference sequence). This CDR3 has 15 residues. In DNA, the CDR3 is TGTGCCAGCAGCTTATCAGGTATAGGCAATCAGCCCCAGCATTTT. This codes for CASSLSGIGNQPQHF. The whole variable domain, remainder taken from reference TRBV7-9 and TRBJ1-5, is DTGVSQNPRHKITKRGQNVTFRCDPISEHNRLYWYRQTLGQGPEFLTYFQNEAQLEKSRLLSDRFSAERPKGSFSTLEIQRTEQGDSAMYLCASSLSGIGNQPQHFGDGTRLSIL.

The rearrangement links TRBV12-5 to TRBJ2-1; D ambiguous. The CDR3 has 13 residues. With 0 bases removed from V and 6 bases from J, the gap between germline ends came to 6 bases. Germline lookup yields CDR1 LGHNT and CDR2 FRNRAP. The CDR3 loop is CASGLVTGNEQFF. The CDR3 nucleotides are TGTGCTAGTGGTTTGGTAACGGGCAATGAGCAGTTCTTC.

V usage is TRBV6-1 and J usage is TRBJ2-7; weak D call: TRBD1 (6 bases). The CDR3 is 15 amino acids. V was clipped by 0 bases and J by 3 bases, with 12 bases between them. The germline V gene has CDR1 MNHNS and CDR2 SASEGT. For the CDR3, the DNA is TGTGCCAGCAGTGAAGCAACAGGGAGTGGCTACGAGCAGTACTTC. It translates to CASSEATGSGYEQYF.

The chain is built from TRBV28 and TRBJ2-7, with 8 bases lining up with TRBD2. CDR1 and CDR2 (germline): MDHEN, SYDVKM. The V segment lost 6 bases and the J segment 0 bases; nucleotides outside the gene matches: 7. The CDR3 length is 15 residues. The CDR3 bases are TGTGCCAGCAGCCGTACTAGCGGACACTCCTACGAGCAGTACTTC. Translating it yields CASSRTSGHSYEQYF.

This chain links TRBV2 with TRBJ1-1; D perhaps matches TRBD1 (6 bases). CDR3 length: 15 residues. Trimming took off 3 bases at V and 4 bases at J, with 15 bases between the two ends. The germline CDR1 and CDR2 sequences are SNHLY and FYNNEI. The CDR3: CASSDPQGSSTEAFF. In DNA form, the CDR3 reads TGTGCCAGCAGTGACCCACAGGGCAGCAGCACTGAAGCTTTCTTT.

The CDR3 nucleotides are TGTGCCAGCAGACGTATGGGGTATGAGGGCACTGAAGCTTTCTTT. This sequence encodes CASRRMGYEGTEAFF. The J gene is TRBJ1-1, the V gene TRBV7-2; unclear D gene. V shed 6 bases and J shed 4 bases, with 18 bases lying between them. Germline CDR1 is SGHTA and CDR2 is FQGNSA. This CDR3 has 15 amino acids.

This sequence joins TRBV19 and TRBJ2-1; D perhaps matches TRBD2 (8 bases). Trimming cost V 5 bases and J 12 bases, with 20 bases left between them. Per the germline V gene, CDR1 is LNHDA and CDR2 is SQIVND (reference sequence). CDR3 length: 14 residues. The CDR3: CASSPGGGTRVQFF. In DNA, the CDR3 is TGTGCCAGTAGTCCGGGAGGGGGCACAAGAGTGCAGTTCTTC. The whole variable domain, filled in from reference TRBV19 and TRBJ2-1, reads DGGITQSPKYLFRKEGQNVTLSCEQNLNHDAMYWYRQDPGQGLRLIYYSQIVNDFQKGDIAEGYSVSREKKESFPLTVTSAQKNPTAFYLCASSPGGGTRVQFFGPGTRLTVL.

The chain recombines TRBV5-6 with TRBJ1-2; possibly TRBD1 for D (6 bases). The CDR3 runs to 16 residues. Germline lookup yields CDR1 SGHDT and CDR2 YYEEEE. V lost 1 base to trimming and J lost 0 bases, with 13 bases between them. In DNA form, the CDR3 reads TGTGCCAGCAGCTTGTATGGCGACAGGTCTAACTATGGCTACACCTTC. Translation gives CASSLYGDRSNYGYTF.

J is TRBJ2-5 and V is TRBV19; 10 bases are shared with TRBD1. The trim removed 0 bases at V and 5 bases at J, leaving 6 bases unmatched. Germline V gene sequence: CDR1 LNHDA, CDR2 SQIVND (reference sequence). This CDR3 contains 16 residues. CDR3 amino acids: CASSIDRDRGRETQYF. The CDR3 coding sequence is TGTGCCAGTAGTATAGATCGAGACAGGGGGCGGGAGACCCAGTACTTC.

A single count supports this clone. This sequence joins TRBV5-4 and TRBJ1-2; 7 nucleotides align to TRBD1. CDR3 length: 15 residues. The V and J ends lost 0 bases and 3 bases, in that order; junction bases with no gene match: 5. CDR1 and CDR2 from the germline V gene are SGHNT and YYREEE (reference sequence). Here the CDR3 reads CASSLVNTGDYGYTF. Here the CDR3 DNA reads TGTGCCAGCAGCTTGGTCAATACAGGGGACTATGGCTACACCTTC.

This clone was seen a few times. A junction end diverges from the germline sequence, so it may reflect a read error. The genes are TRBV7-2 and TRBJ1-5; D unclear. Germline assignment: CDR1 SGHTA and CDR2 FQGNSA. The CDR3 extends over 13 amino acids. The CDR3 DNA is TGTGCCAGCAGCTCCCTAGAGGCCCCGCCCCAGAATTTT. It translates to CASSSLEAPPQNF.

Remarks on this clone: At one end, the junction sequence differs from germline, possibly due to a read error. The rearrangement joins TRBV7-9 to TRBJ1-6; D is ambiguous. Per the germline V gene, CDR1 is SEHNR and CDR2 is FQNEAQ (reference sequence). The CDR3 sequence is 16 residues long. The CDR3 coding sequence is TGTTCCAGCAGCTTAGTGGTAGGAGTGTTACCGACTTTCCTCCACTTT. Protein product: CSSSLVVGVLPTFLHF.

This chain connects TRBV2 to TRBJ1-1, with D possibly being TRBD1 (5 bases). Per germline, CDR1 SNHLY and CDR2 FYNNEI. CDR3 size: 15 residues. Trimming removed 5 bases at V and 2 bases at J, with 15 bases between. CDR3 in amino acids: CASSIEGEGNTEAFF. The CDR3 nucleotides read TGTGCCAGCAGTATAGAAGGGGAAGGAAACACTGAAGCTTTCTTT.

This chain connects TRBV7-6 to TRBJ2-7, with D possibly matching TRBD2 (5 bases). The germline gives CDR1 SGHVS, CDR2 FNYEAQ. CDR3 length equals 19 residues. Between the trimmed V and J ends, which lost 11 bases and 2 bases, there was a span of 34 bases. CDR3 sequence (DNA): TGTGCCTGCCCCCAGCCTCGTGAGGGCGGCGTCGCTTGTCCCTACGAGCAGTACTTC. Translating gives CACPQPREGGVACPYEQYF.

The gene calls are TRBV10-1 and TRBJ1-2; D might be TRBD1 (6 bases). V lost 8 bases and J lost 6, with 16 bases in between. The germline V gene has CDR1 WNHNN and CDR2 SYGVQD (reference sequence). The CDR3 has 13 amino acids. This CDR3 reads CASAKTGADGYTF. The CDR3 DNA sequence: TGCGCCAGCGCCAAGACAGGAGCCGATGGCTACACCTTC.

The chain joins TRBV28 to TRBJ2-7; TRBD2 matches 10 bases. After removal of 6 bases from V and 1 base from J, the junction contained 6 bases not matched to a gene. Germline V gene lookup returns CDR1 MDHEN and CDR2 SYDVKM. The CDR3 totals 15 residues. In nucleotides, the CDR3 is TGTGCCAGCAGCCCCGGGACTAGCGCTTCCTACGAGCAGTACTTC. Translation gives CASSPGTSASYEQYF. The full variable domain, completed using reference TRBV28 and TRBJ2-7, is DVKVTQSSRYLVKRTGEKVFLECVQDMDHENMFWYRQDPGLGLRLIYFSYDVKMKEKGDIPEGYSVSREKKERFSLILESASTNQTSMYLCASSPGTSASYEQYFGPGTRLTVT.

The chain couples TRBV6-5 to TRBJ1-2; tentatively, D is TRBD1 (5 bases). The CDR3 is 14 amino acids. Germline V gives CDR1 MNHEY, CDR2 SVGAGI. V lost 6 bases and J lost 2, with 13 bases in between. The CDR3 DNA sequence: TGTGCCAGCAGGCACCGGACACAAAACTATGGCTACACCTTC. Translation gives CASRHRTQNYGYTF.